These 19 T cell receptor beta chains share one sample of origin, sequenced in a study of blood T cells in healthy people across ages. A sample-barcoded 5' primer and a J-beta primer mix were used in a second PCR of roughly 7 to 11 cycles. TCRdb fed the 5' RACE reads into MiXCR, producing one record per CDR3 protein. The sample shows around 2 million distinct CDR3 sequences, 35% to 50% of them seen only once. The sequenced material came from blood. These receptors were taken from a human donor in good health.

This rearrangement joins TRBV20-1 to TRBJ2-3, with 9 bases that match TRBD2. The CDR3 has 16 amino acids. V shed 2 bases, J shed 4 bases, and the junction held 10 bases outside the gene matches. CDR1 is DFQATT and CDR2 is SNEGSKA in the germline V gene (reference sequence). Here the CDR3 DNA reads TGCAGTGCTAGACCCGTCGGCGGGGGGGCTTCAGATACGCAGTATTTT. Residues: CSARPVGGGASDTQYF.

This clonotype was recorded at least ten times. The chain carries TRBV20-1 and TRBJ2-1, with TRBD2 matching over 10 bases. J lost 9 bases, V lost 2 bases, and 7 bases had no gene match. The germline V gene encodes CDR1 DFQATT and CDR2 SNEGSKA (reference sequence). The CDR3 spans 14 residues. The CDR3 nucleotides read TGCAGTGCTAGATCGCTAGCGGGGGCAAGTGAGCAGTTCTTC. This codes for CSARSLAGASEQFF.

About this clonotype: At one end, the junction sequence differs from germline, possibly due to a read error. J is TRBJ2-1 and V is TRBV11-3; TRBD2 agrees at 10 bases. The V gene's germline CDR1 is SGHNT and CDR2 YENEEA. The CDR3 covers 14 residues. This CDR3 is CASQTGTSDYEQHF. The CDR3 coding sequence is TGTGCCAGTCAAACCGGGACTAGCGACTACGAGCAGCACTTC.

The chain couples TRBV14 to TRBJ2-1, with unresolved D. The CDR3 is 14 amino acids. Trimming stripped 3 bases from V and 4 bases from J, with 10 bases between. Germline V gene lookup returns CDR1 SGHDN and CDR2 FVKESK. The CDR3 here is CASSHIGLYNEQFF. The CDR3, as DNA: TGTGCCAGCAGCCACATCGGCTTGTACAATGAGCAGTTCTTC.

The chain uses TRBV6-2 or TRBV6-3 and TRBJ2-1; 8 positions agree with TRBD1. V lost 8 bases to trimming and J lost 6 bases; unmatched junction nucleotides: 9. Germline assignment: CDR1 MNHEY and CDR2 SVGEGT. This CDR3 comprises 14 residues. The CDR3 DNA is TGTGCCAGCGACAGCAGGGGGCCCTCCAATGAGCAGTTCTTC. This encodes CASDSRGPSNEQFF.

Written as DNA, the CDR3 is TGCAGTGCAGCGACCGGTCTAACAGGGCACTACGAGCAGTACTTC. Its translation: CSAATGLTGHYEQYF. The chain joins TRBV20-1 to TRBJ2-7, with D maybe TRBD1 (6 bases). Germline V gene sequence: CDR1 DFQATT, CDR2 SNEGSKA (reference sequence). V shed 6 bases and J shed 3 bases, with 21 bases lying between them. There are 15 residues in the CDR3.

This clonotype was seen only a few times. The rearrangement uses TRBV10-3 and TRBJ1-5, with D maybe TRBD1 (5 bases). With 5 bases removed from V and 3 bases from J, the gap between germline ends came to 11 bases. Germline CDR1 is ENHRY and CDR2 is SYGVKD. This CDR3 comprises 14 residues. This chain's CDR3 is CAISNGAHNQPQHF. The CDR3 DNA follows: TGTGCCATCAGTAATGGGGCCCACAATCAGCCCCAGCATTTT.

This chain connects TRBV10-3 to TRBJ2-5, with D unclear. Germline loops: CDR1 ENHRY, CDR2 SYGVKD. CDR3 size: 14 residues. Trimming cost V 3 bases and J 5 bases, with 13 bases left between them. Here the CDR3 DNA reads TGTGCCATCAGTGATGGGCCCAAAGGGGAGACCCAGTACTTC. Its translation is CAISDGPKGETQYF.

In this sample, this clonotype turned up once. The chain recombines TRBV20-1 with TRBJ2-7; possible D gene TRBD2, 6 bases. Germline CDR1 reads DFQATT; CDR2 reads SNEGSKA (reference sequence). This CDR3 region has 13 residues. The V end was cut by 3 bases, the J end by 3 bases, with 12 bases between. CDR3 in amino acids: CSASAGFCYEQYF. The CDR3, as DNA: TGCAGTGCTAGTGCGGGGTTTTGCTACGAGCAGTACTTC.

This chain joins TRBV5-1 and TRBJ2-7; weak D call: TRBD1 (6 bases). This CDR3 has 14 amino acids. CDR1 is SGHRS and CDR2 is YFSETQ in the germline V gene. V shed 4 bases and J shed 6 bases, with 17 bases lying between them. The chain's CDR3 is CASSLTAQGSEQYF. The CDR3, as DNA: TGCGCCAGCAGCCTGACCGCACAGGGAAGCGAGCAGTACTTC.

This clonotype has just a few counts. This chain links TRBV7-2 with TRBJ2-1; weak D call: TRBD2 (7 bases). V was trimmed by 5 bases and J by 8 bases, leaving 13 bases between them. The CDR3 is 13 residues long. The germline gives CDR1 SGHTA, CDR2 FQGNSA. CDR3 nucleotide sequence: TGTGCCAGCAGCCGGGGGGCGGGGGATGAGCAGTTCTTC. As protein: CASSRGAGDEQFF.

CDR3 DNA: TGTGCCAGCAGCATAGGGCAGGGGAGGTCAGATACGCAGTATTTT. It codes for CASSIGQGRSDTQYF. The chain is built from TRBV7-2 and TRBJ2-3; D could derive from TRBD1 or TRBD2 (6 bases each). Germline CDR1 is SGHTA and CDR2 is FQGNSA. V dropped 5 bases and J dropped 4 bases, with 16 bases sitting between them. This CDR3 spans 15 amino acids.

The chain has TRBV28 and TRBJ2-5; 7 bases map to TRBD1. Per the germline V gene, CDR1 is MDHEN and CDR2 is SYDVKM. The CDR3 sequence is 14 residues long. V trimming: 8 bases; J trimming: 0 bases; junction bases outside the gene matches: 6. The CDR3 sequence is CASDKTGDQETQYF. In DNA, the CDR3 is TGTGCCAGCGATAAAACAGGGGACCAAGAGACCCAGTACTTC.

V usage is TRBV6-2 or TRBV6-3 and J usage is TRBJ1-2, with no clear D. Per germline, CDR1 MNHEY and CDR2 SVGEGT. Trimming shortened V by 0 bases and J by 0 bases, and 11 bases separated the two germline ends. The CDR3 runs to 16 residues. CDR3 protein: CASSYSSDRANYGYTF. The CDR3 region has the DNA TGTGCCAGCAGTTACTCGTCGGACCGAGCTAACTATGGCTACACCTTC.

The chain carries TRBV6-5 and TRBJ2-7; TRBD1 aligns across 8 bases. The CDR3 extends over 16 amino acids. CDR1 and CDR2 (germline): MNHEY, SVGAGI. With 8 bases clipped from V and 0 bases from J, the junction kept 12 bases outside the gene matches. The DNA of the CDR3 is TGTGCCAGCTCTCAGGGGGCAGGACTAAGCTCCTACGAGCAGTACTTC. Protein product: CASSQGAGLSSYEQYF.

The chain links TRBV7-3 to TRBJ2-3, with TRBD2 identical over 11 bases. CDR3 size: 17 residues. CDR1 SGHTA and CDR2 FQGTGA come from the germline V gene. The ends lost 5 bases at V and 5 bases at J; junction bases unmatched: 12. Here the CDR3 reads CASSPGLAGGQVDTQYF. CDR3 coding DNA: TGTGCCAGCAGCCCCGGTTTAGCGGGGGGGCAAGTAGATACGCAGTATTTT.

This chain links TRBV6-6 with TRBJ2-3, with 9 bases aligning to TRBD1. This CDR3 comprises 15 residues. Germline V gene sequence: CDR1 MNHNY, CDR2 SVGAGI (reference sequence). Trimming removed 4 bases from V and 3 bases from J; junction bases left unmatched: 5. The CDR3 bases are TGTGCCAGCAGTTCAGCCGACAGGGGGACAGATACGCAGTATTTT. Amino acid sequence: CASSSADRGTDTQYF.

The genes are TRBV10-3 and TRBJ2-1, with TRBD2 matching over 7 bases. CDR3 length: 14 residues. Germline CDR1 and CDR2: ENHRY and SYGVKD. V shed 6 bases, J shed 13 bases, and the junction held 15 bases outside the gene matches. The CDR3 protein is CAIRNGGIQETQFF. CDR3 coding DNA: TGTGCCATCAGGAACGGGGGGATCCAAGAGACCCAGTTCTTC.

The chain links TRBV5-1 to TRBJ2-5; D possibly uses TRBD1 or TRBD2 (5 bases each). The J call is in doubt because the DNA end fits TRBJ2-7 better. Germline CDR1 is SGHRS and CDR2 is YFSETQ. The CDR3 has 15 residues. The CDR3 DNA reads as TGCGCCAGCAGCTTGGATACGGGGCCGACCTACGAGCAGTACTTC. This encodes CASSLDTGPTYEQYF.